The 27 T cell receptor beta chains listed next were all sequenced from one sample in a study of tumor-infiltrating lymphocytes in primary liver carcinoma. The authors made TCR beta cDNA from 500 to 600 ng total RNA with a constant-region primer. Slightly modified ARM-PCR served as the procedure for the TCR beta libraries. These libraries came from three rounds of nested multiplex PCR. The opening two PCR rounds, around 11 cycles each, paired TRBV1-TRBV30 forward primers with a C-beta reverse primer. Using its own MiXCR run on the multiplex PCR reads, TCRdb lists one record per CDR3 protein. The sample carries 330,000 or so distinct CDR3 sequences, around 60% recorded once. The authors took blood RNA from unsorted whole blood and also extracted germline DNA. The sample consisted of peripheral blood. These receptor sequences come from a man aged 35 to 55 with primary liver carcinoma and hepatitis B virus infection.

A note on this clonotype: A junction end diverges from the germline sequence, so it may reflect a read error. The rearrangement links TRBV4-2 to TRBJ2-3; D is ambiguous. This CDR3 contains 16 residues. The germline V gene encodes CDR1 LGHNA and CDR2 YNFKEQ. The CDR3 protein is CASNQETAPRVDTQYF. The CDR3 bases are TGTGCCAGCAACCAGGAGACCGCTCCCCGGGTTGATACACAGTATTTT.

Sample share makes this clonotype medium-sized (0.01 to 0.1%). The chain has TRBV11-2 and TRBJ1-6; D ambiguous. The CDR3 totals 12 residues. V shed 0 bases and J shed 14 bases, with 8 bases lying between them. Germline V CDR1 and CDR2: SGHAT, FQNNGV. The CDR3 reads CASSLERGTLHF. DNA of the CDR3: TGTGCCAGCAGCTTAGAACGTGGGACCCTCCACTTT. The full variable domain, completed using reference TRBV11-2 and TRBJ1-6, is EAGVAQSPRYKIIEKRQSVAFWCNPISGHATLYWYQQILGQGPKLLIQFQNNGVVDDSQLPKDRFSAERLKGVDSTLKIQPAKLEDSAVYLCASSLERGTLHFGNGTRLTVT.

This clonotype was counted between two and nine times. The CDR3 bases are TGTGCCAGCAGCAGACAGGGGCGGGAGCAGTACTTC. It codes for CASSRQGREQYF. The chain employs TRBV7-9 and TRBJ2-7, with 8 bases identical to TRBD1. The ends lost 5 bases at V and 7 bases at J; junction bases unmatched: 4. Germline V CDR1 and CDR2: SEHNR, FQNEAQ (reference sequence). This CDR3 has 12 amino acids.

This clonotype was seen only once. The J gene is TRBJ2-5, the V gene TRBV11-2, with 10 bases identical to TRBD2. V lost 4 bases and J lost 4; bases outside the gene matches: 12. In germline, CDR1 is SGHAT, CDR2 FQNNGV. The CDR3 is made up of 17 amino acids. The CDR3 region is CASSSRTSGVAPETQYF. As DNA, the CDR3 is TGTGCCAGCAGCTCTCGGACTAGCGGAGTCGCCCCAGAGACCCAGTACTTC.

The CDR3 sequence: CASTAKIVLSSGANVLTF. In DNA form, the CDR3 reads TGCGCCAGCACAGCCAAGATAGTTCTCTCCTCTGGGGCCAACGTCCTGACTTTC. The chain couples TRBV10-2 to TRBJ2-6; D not resolved. The CDR3 sequence is 18 residues long. CDR1 is WSHSY, CDR2 SAAADI, per germline. The V and J ends lost 7 bases and 0 bases respectively, with 19 bases between them.

For this clonotype: At one end the junction does not follow the germline gene, possibly because of a read error. The rearrangement links TRBV11-1 to TRBJ2-7, with TRBD2 identical over 7 bases. The germline gives CDR1 SGHAT, CDR2 FQDESV (reference sequence). CDR3 size: 12 residues. Here the CDR3 reads CASSLGDYKQCF. DNA for the CDR3: TGTGCCAGCAGCCTCGGGGACTACAAGCAGTGCTTC.

This chain links TRBV29-1 with TRBJ2-7; TRBD1 might be the D (7 bases). CDR3 length: 12 amino acids. Looked up from germline, CDR1 is SQVTM and CDR2 is ANQGSEA. Deletions cut 4 bases from V and 2 bases from J, with 9 bases between. The CDR3 region is CSVVRGAYEQYF. The CDR3 DNA reads as TGCAGCGTTGTCAGGGGGGCCTACGAGCAGTACTTC.

Comments on this clonotype: One junction end disagrees with the germline gene, perhaps due to a read error. This sequence joins TRBV6-2 or TRBV6-3 and TRBJ1-5, with unresolved D. Germline V lookup: CDR1 MNHEY, CDR2 SVGEGT. The CDR3 length is 13 residues. The DNA of the CDR3 is TGTGCCAGCAGGAGCTCAGTCAATCAGCCCCAGCACTTT. This encodes CASRSSVNQPQHF.

This clonotype has a handful of counts. This could be a read error, since a much larger clone is one nucleotide away. The J gene is TRBJ2-7, the V gene TRBV6-6; 10 positions agree with TRBD2. The V gene's germline CDR1 is MNHNY and CDR2 SVGAGI (reference sequence). CDR3 size: 15 residues. V dropped 4 bases and J dropped 3; count of bases not matched to a gene: 6. DNA of the CDR3: TGTGCCAGCAGTTCCTCGGGACTAGCGAACTACGAGCAGTACTTC. This gives the protein CASSSSGLANYEQYF.

A note on this clonotype: A much larger clone lies a single base off, so this may be a read error. The chain employs TRBV29-1 and TRBJ1-4, with D unresolved. Germline-derived CDR1 and CDR2 are SQVTM and ANQGSEA. The CDR3 consists of 12 residues. CDR3 nucleotide sequence: TGCAGCGTTCCGGGTTCGGATGAAATACTGTTTTTT. This codes for CSVPGSDEILFF.

This clonotype was counted ten times or more. The V gene is TRBV12-3 or TRBV12-4, the J gene TRBJ1-3; D gene unclear. This CDR3 spans 13 amino acids. The germline V and J ends were trimmed by 5 bases and 4 bases, with 9 bases remaining between them. CDR3 sequence reads: CASSLNWGNTIYF. The CDR3, as DNA: TGTGCCAGCAGTCTAAATTGGGGAAACACCATATATTTT.

This clonotype came up a few times. J is TRBJ2-3 and V is TRBV6-1; D possibly corresponds to TRBD2 (6 bases). V was clipped by 9 bases and J by 3 bases, with 13 bases between them. This CDR3 contains 13 residues. Per the germline V gene, CDR1 is MNHNS and CDR2 is SASEGT. This CDR3 is CASRRDGTDTQYF. In DNA, the CDR3 is TGTGCCAGTAGGCGGGATGGAACAGATACGCAGTATTTT.

This clonotype was observed a handful of times. The genes are TRBV5-1 and TRBJ2-5; 10 bases line up with TRBD1. The CDR3 loop spans 14 amino acids. Trimming cost V 6 bases and J 4 bases; bases outside gene matches: 6. In germline, CDR1 is SGHRS, CDR2 YFSETQ. The CDR3 region is CASKPGQGTETQYF. The CDR3, as DNA: TGCGCCAGCAAGCCGGGACAGGGGACAGAGACCCAGTACTTC.

On this clonotype: A read error may be the cause here, since a much bigger clone is one base away. This chain's CDR3 is CASSYSRSRGAETQYF. CDR3 nucleotide sequence: TGTGCCAGCAGTTACTCGAGAAGCAGGGGGGCGGAGACCCAGTACTTC. The gene calls are TRBV6-2 or TRBV6-3 and TRBJ2-5; D might be TRBD1 (7 bases). V dropped 0 bases and J dropped 5 bases, with 16 bases sitting between them. Germline CDR1 and CDR2: MNHEY and SVGEGT. The CDR3 loop spans 16 amino acids.

With regard to this clonotype: This may stem from a read error, because a much larger clone lies one nucleotide away. The rearrangement links TRBV5-5 to TRBJ2-5, with TRBD1 matching 8 bases. This CDR3 has 15 amino acids. CDR1 and CDR2 (germline): SGHKS, YYEKEE (reference sequence). The CDR3 DNA reads as TGTGCCAGCAGCCCCAAGACAGGGGCGTCGGAGACCAAGTACTTC. Encoded protein: CASSPKTGASETKYF. Using reference TRBV5-5 and TRBJ2-5 for the parts outside the CDR3, the full variable domain is DAGVTQSPTHLIKTRGQQVTLRCSPISGHKSVSWYQQVLGQGPQFIFQYYEKEERGRGNFPDRFSARQFPNYSSELNVNALLLGDSALYLCASSPKTGASETKYFGPGTRLLVL.

A single count supports this clonotype. This sequence may be a read error, since a much larger clone differs from it by one base. V gene TRBV10-3 combines with J gene TRBJ2-7; 13 nucleotides line up with TRBD2. This CDR3 has 16 residues. Germline CDR1 and CDR2: ENHRY and SYGVKD. V lost 5 bases, J lost 4 bases, and 8 bases stayed unmatched. CDR3 residues: CAISYIKTSGRYEQYF. CDR3 nucleotides: TGTGCCATCAGTTATATCAAGACTAGCGGGAGGTACGAGCAGTACTTC.

The chain combines TRBV6-2 or TRBV6-3 with TRBJ2-1, with 14 nucleotides matching TRBD2. Germline V CDR1 and CDR2: MNHEY, SVGEGT. The J segment lost 10 bases and the V segment lost 0 bases, leaving 2 bases of the junction unmatched. The length of the CDR3 is 15 residues. The CDR3 region has the DNA TGTGCCAGCAGTTACTCGGGACTAGCGGGAGTCGAGCAGTTCTTC. Its protein is CASSYSGLAGVEQFF.

Points on this clonotype: A read error is possible here, since a much larger clone lies one base away. This CDR3 reads CASSQEYSTLTGNQPQHF. CDR3 DNA: TGCGCCAGCAGCCAAGAATATTCGACCTTGACAGGGAATCAGCCCCAGCATTTT. The V call is TRBV4-1, the J call TRBJ1-5, with 7 bases matching TRBD1. Trimming at V came to 0 bases and at J to 4 bases, leaving 12 bases not matched to a gene. This CDR3 contains 18 residues. Germline lookup yields CDR1 MGHRA and CDR2 YSYEKL.

About this clonotype itself: Compared with germline, one end of the junction differs, possibly owing to a read error. The chain recombines TRBV11-1 with TRBJ2-7; D unresolved. From germline, CDR1 is SGHAT and CDR2 FQDESV (reference sequence). The CDR3 sequence is 14 residues long. In DNA, the CDR3 is TGCGCCAACAGCTCAAGAGGAAATAACTATGAGCAGTACTTC. It specifies CANSSRGNNYEQYF.

This clonotype showed up just once. One end of the junction fails to match germline, which may point to a read error. The chain carries TRBV11-2 and TRBJ2-2; D is unclear. Germline V gives CDR1 SGHAT, CDR2 FQNNGV. This CDR3 has 15 residues. The CDR3 is CTSSSAPSNTGELFF. CDR3 DNA sequence: TGTACCAGCAGCTCAGCCCCGTCGAACACCGGGGAGCTGTTTTTT.

Comment on this clonotype: A read error may explain this, as a much larger clone is one base away. The chain uses TRBV6-5 and TRBJ2-1, with 7 bases identical to TRBD2. The CDR3 sequence is 17 residues long. Germline V gene lookup returns CDR1 MNHEY and CDR2 SVGAGI. The CDR3: CVSSYSTSGTSYNEQFF. The CDR3 nucleotides are TGTGTCAGCAGTTACTCGACAAGCGGGACCTCCTACAATGAGCAGTTCTTC.

This clonotype was seen more than once but under ten times. The junction differs from germline at one of its ends, possibly a read error. The rearrangement joins TRBV11-2 to TRBJ1-1, with TRBD1 as a possible D gene (5 bases). Germline V lookup: CDR1 SGHAT, CDR2 FQNNGV. The CDR3 runs 11 residues. The CDR3 nucleotides read TGTGCCAACAGCCCTCGGGGCGAAGCTTTCTTT. This encodes CANSPRGEAFF.

Concerning this clonotype: The conserved closing phenylalanine or tryptophan is absent in this CDR3, likely reflecting a read error. The genes are TRBV11-2 and TRBJ2-3; a possible D gene is TRBD2 (7 bases). Between the trimmed V and J ends, which lost 6 bases and 2 bases, there was a span of 12 bases. Germline CDR1 reads SGHAT; CDR2 reads FQNNGV. The CDR3 runs to 14 residues. The CDR3 DNA is TGTGCCAGCAGTGGGGGGGGCTACACAGATACGCAGTATCTT. It codes for CASSGGGYTDTQYL.

In its sample, this clonotype was seen many times. The chain uses TRBV6-1 and TRBJ2-7; D is perhaps TRBD1 (5 bases). Germline CDR1 reads MNHNS; CDR2 reads SASEGT. CDR3 length equals 15 residues. The V gene lost 3 bases and the J gene lost 0 bases, with 12 bases spanning the gap. CDR3 protein: CASSDRPTASYEQYF. DNA of the CDR3: TGTGCCAGCAGTGACCGGCCGACAGCCTCCTACGAGCAGTACTTC.

A remark on this clonotype: A clone one base away is much larger, so this may be a read error. The V call is TRBV6-5, the J call TRBJ2-1; 13 bases line up with TRBD2. The V gene's germline CDR1 is MNHEY and CDR2 SVGAGI. V shed 9 bases and J 10 bases; nucleotides not matched to a gene: 9. The CDR3 is 14 amino acids. In nucleotides, the CDR3 is TGTGCCAGTCAGAATGAACTAGCGGGAGGGGAGCAGTTCTTC. It specifies CASQNELAGGEQFF.

Many counts were recorded for this clonotype. V gene TRBV11-2 combines with J gene TRBJ1-1; D gene unclear. The V gene lost 5 bases and the J gene lost 0 bases, with 13 bases spanning the gap. The CDR3 sequence is 15 residues long. Germline V CDR1 and CDR2: SGHAT, FQNNGV. CDR3 sequence: CASSLYSDLNTEAFF. In DNA, the CDR3 is TGTGCCAGCAGCCTGTACTCCGATTTGAACACTGAAGCTTTCTTT.

This clonotype was counted many times. The chain couples TRBV6-6 to TRBJ2-5, with 8 bases matching TRBD2. The junction had 5 bases not matched to a gene; V was cut back by 7 bases and J by 4 bases. In germline, CDR1 is MNHNY, CDR2 SVGAGI (reference sequence). This CDR3 has 13 amino acids. The CDR3 DNA follows: TGTGCCAGCACCCTAAGCGGGGGAGAGACCCAGTACTTC. Protein product: CASTLSGGETQYF.